This T cell receptor beta chain was profiled in a study of B cell selection in AIRE deficiency. Study results and limitations: Around 33% of healthy-shared Treg sequences were found among patient Tconv cells.

Regulatory T cells were sorted as CD4+CD25hiCD127low/negative. TCRdb keeps only in-frame clones here, not all; method: immunoSEQ multiplex PCR. The sample has 20,000 to 25,000 clones; approximately 94% are singletons. Points on this clone: Its antigen is not identified.

The germline V gene encodes CDR1 SNHLY and CDR2 FYNNEI. The CDR3 extends over 13 amino acids. Trimming cost V 10 bases and J 2 bases; bases outside gene matches: 7. The sample was Tregs sorted from PBMCs. The receptor comes from a human donor with AIRE deficiency. V is TRBV2 and J is TRBJ1-2; 7 bases line up with TRBD1. The CDR3 here is CATRRGLNYGYTF. The CDR3 nucleotides are TGTGCCACGCGGAGGGGGCTGAACTATGGCTACACCTTC.